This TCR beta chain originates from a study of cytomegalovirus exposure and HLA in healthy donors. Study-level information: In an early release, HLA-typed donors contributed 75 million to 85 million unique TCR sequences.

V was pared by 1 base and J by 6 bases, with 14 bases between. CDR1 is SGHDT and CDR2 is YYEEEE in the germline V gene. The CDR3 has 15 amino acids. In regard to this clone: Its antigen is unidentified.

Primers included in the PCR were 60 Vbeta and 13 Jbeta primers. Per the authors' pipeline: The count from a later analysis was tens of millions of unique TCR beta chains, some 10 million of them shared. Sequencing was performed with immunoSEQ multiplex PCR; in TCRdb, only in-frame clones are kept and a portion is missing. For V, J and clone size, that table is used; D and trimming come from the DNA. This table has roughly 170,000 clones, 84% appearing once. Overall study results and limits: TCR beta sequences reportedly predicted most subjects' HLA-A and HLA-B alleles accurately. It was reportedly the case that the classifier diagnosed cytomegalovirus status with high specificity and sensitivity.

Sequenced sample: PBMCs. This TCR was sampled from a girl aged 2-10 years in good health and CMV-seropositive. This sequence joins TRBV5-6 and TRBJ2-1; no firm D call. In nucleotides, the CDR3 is TGTGCCAGCAGCTTGTGGCTAGAAGAGTCCAATGAGCAGTTCTTC. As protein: CASSLWLEESNEQFF.